One and the same sample provided the 10 T cell receptor beta chains below, sequenced in a study of prognosis after radiotherapy for stage I lung cancer (dated by TCRdb to the early 2020s). Sequencing was carried out with an Illumina HiSeq 3000. Two rounds of multiplex PCR were used to amplify the TCR beta CDR3 region from genomic DNA. The first PCR round used primers specific to each TRBV and TRBJ gene, and the primer sequences were filed in Chinese patent CN105087789A. TCRdb ran its own pipeline on the public reads, namely fastp trimming at Q25 and MiXCR clone calling, and kept in-frame beta chains. CDR3 protein sequences are deduplicated, and each keeps its most common genes and DNA. The sample contains tens of thousands of distinct CDR3 sequences, about a third of them found a single time. Of the sample, approximately 8.3% falls within the top ten clones. The sequences come from PBMCs, collected before or after stereotactic body radiation therapy (not recorded which). The receptors here all came from a donor over 45 with non-small cell lung cancer.

In this sample, this clonotype turned up a few times. The V and J genes are TRBV5-4 and TRBJ2-5; 13 bases agree with TRBD2. After removal of 0 bases from V and 4 bases from J, the junction contained 3 bases not matched to a gene. The CDR3 consists of 16 residues. Looked up from germline, CDR1 is SGHNT and CDR2 is YYREEE (reference sequence). The CDR3 is CASSLGTSGRGETQYF. The CDR3 DNA follows: TGTGCCAGCAGCTTGGGGACTAGCGGGAGAGGAGAGACCCAGTACTTC.

This clonotype was counted many times. The chain couples TRBV29-1 to TRBJ1-1; TRBD1 is a possible D gene (6 bases). The CDR3 has 12 residues. The V gene lost 7 bases and the J gene lost 4 bases, with 13 bases spanning the gap. The germline V gene has CDR1 SQVTM and CDR2 ANQGSEA. The chain's CDR3 is CSAGAHGTEAFF. CDR3 DNA: TGCAGCGCGGGGGCGCATGGCACTGAAGCTTTCTTT.

This clonotype was picked up many times. The V and J genes are TRBV28 and TRBJ2-3, with TRBD1 matching 11 bases. Germline V gene sequence: CDR1 MDHEN, CDR2 SYDVKM. With 5 bases clipped from V and 4 bases from J, the junction kept 5 bases outside the gene matches. CDR3 length: 15 amino acids. The DNA for the CDR3 is TGTGCCAGCAGTGAACCGGGACAGGGGGCAGATACGCAGTATTTT. Its translation: CASSEPGQGADTQYF. Full variable domain (rest looked up from reference TRBV28 and TRBJ2-3): DVKVTQSSRYLVKRTGEKVFLECVQDMDHENMFWYRQDPGLGLRLIYFSYDVKMKEKGDIPEGYSVSREKKERFSLILESASTNQTSMYLCASSEPGQGADTQYFGPGTRLTVL.

With respect to this clonotype: A much larger clone is a single base away; this may be a read error. The chain links TRBV12-3 or TRBV12-4 to TRBJ2-4, with TRBD1 as a possible D gene (5 bases). V shed 5 bases and J shed 6 bases, with 17 bases lying between them. The CDR3 has 15 residues. Written as DNA, the CDR3 is TGTGCCAGCAGTACAAGGACACGTGGCCTAAACATTCAGTACTTC. It is translated as CASSTRTRGLNIQYF.

The chain joins TRBV4-2 to TRBJ2-4; a possible D gene is TRBD2 (6 bases). This CDR3 region has 14 residues. Germline V gene sequence: CDR1 LGHNA, CDR2 YNFKEQ. Trimming shortened V by 1 base and J by 8 bases, and 12 bases separated the two germline ends. As DNA, the CDR3 is TGTGCCAGCAGCCAAGCCGGAGGGGTGGACATTCAGTACTTC. This encodes CASSQAGGVDIQYF.

The V and J genes are TRBV7-2 and TRBJ1-1, with 10 bases identical to TRBD1. Germline loops: CDR1 SGHTA, CDR2 FQGNSA. After removal of 3 bases from V and 8 bases from J, the junction contained 9 bases not matched to a gene. This CDR3 has 15 amino acids. CDR3 sequence: CASSFTGTGVGEAFF. CDR3 DNA: TGTGCCAGCAGCTTTACCGGGACAGGGGTTGGAGAAGCTTTCTTT.

This clonotype has ten or more counts. CDR3 residues: CASTKRVLDEQFF. In DNA form, the CDR3 reads TGTGCCAGCACCAAGCGGGTCCTCGATGAGCAGTTCTTC. The rearrangement joins TRBV12-3 or TRBV12-4 to TRBJ2-1; a possible D gene is TRBD2 (6 bases). The CDR3 is 13 amino acids. Trimming cost V 7 bases and J 8 bases, with 15 bases left between them.

This clonotype was seen repeatedly, ten times or more. The gene calls are TRBV6-5 and TRBJ2-3, with TRBD2 matching over 9 bases. Germline CDR1 reads MNHEY; CDR2 reads SVGAGI. The CDR3 length is 17 residues. Trimming removed 0 bases from V and 1 base from J; junction bases left unmatched: 5. This chain's CDR3 is CASSYSIGGRGTDTQYF. Written as DNA, the CDR3 is TGTGCCAGCAGTTACTCGATCGGCGGGAGGGGCACAGATACGCAGTATTTT.

In this sample, this clonotype turned up many times. The chain carries TRBV5-1 and TRBJ2-2; TRBD1 matches 8 bases. Trimming took 3 bases from V and 5 from J; bases not matched to a gene: 9. This CDR3 contains 16 residues. Germline CDR1 SGHRS, CDR2 YFSETQ. The CDR3 region has the DNA TGCGCCAGCAGCTCGACAGGGGCGGCGAGAACCGGGGAGCTGTTTTTT. This encodes CASSSTGAARTGELFF.

This chain links TRBV28 with TRBJ2-7; unclear D gene. Looked up from germline, CDR1 is MDHEN and CDR2 is SYDVKM. The CDR3 totals 11 residues. V lost 6 bases and J 3 bases, leaving 6 bases between the germline ends. The CDR3 DNA is TGTGCCAGCAGAAAAGACTACGAGCAGTACTTC. Residues: CASRKDYEQYF.